A single sample gave rise to the 13 T cell receptor beta chains below, sequenced in a study of cytomegalovirus exposure and HLA in healthy donors. This PCR relied on a set of 60 Vbeta primers and 13 Jbeta primers. Generated by immunoSEQ multiplex PCR, the TCRdb table keeps only in-frame clones and is missing some. The repertoire shows about 54,000 clones; the top ten hold approximately 6.9%. Sequencing was performed on PBMCs. These receptors were obtained from a woman in her thirties or forties in good health and CMV-seronegative.

The rearrangement uses TRBV6-5 and TRBJ1-5; TRBD1 aligns across 9 bases. CDR1 and CDR2 from the germline V gene are MNHEY and SVGAGI. This CDR3 is 15 amino acids long. The V segment lost 5 bases and the J segment 4 bases; nucleotides outside the gene matches: 6. The CDR3 sequence: CASSGGTGYNQPQHF. CDR3 in DNA: TGTGCCAGCAGTGGTGGGACAGGGTATAATCAGCCCCAGCATTTT.

The chain has TRBV7-2 and TRBJ1-5, with D unresolved. Germline V gene lookup returns CDR1 SGHTA and CDR2 FQGNSA. The CDR3 is 15 amino acids. Trimming left V 2 bases short and J 0 bases short, with 8 bases between. The CDR3: CASSLTENSNQPQHF. For the CDR3, the DNA is TGTGCCAGCAGCTTAACGGAGAATAGCAATCAGCCCCAGCATTTT.

J is TRBJ2-7 and V is TRBV28, with TRBD1 identical over 7 bases. V lost 5 bases to trimming and J lost 2 bases; unmatched junction nucleotides: 6. Germline CDR1 reads MDHEN; CDR2 reads SYDVKM. The CDR3 has 14 residues. The CDR3 protein is CASSPGQTTYEQYF. CDR3 DNA: TGTGCCAGCAGTCCGGGACAGACTACCTACGAGCAGTACTTC.

The gene calls are TRBV18 and TRBJ2-2; no firm D call. The CDR3 covers 13 residues. Germline values: CDR1 KGHSH, CDR2 LQKENI. Trimming left V 3 bases short and J 6 bases short, with 8 bases between. CDR3 residues: CASSPLESGELFF. The CDR3, as DNA: TGTGCCAGCTCACCCTTGGAGTCCGGGGAGCTGTTTTTT.

The genes are TRBV5-1 and TRBJ2-2; possibly TRBD1 for D (6 bases). Germline values: CDR1 SGHRS, CDR2 YFSETQ. V shed 4 bases and J shed 0 bases, with 22 bases lying between them. The CDR3 sequence is 19 residues long. CDR3 protein: CASSPSKLQGPANTGELFF. The CDR3 DNA is TGCGCCAGCAGCCCCTCCAAATTACAGGGACCAGCGAACACCGGGGAGCTGTTTTTT.

The chain links TRBV28 to TRBJ1-1; no clear D gene. This CDR3 contains 12 residues. Trimming shortened V by 2 bases and J by 7 bases, and 8 bases separated the two germline ends. Germline V CDR1 and CDR2: MDHEN, SYDVKM. The CDR3 loop is CASSLTESEAFF. As DNA, the CDR3 is TGTGCCAGCAGTTTAACAGAGAGTGAAGCTTTCTTT.

The chain is built from TRBV5-6 and TRBJ1-2; tentatively, D is TRBD1 (5 bases). This CDR3 is 14 amino acids long. Germline V gene lookup returns CDR1 SGHDT and CDR2 YYEEEE. V was cut by 1 base and J by 4 bases, with 11 bases left in between. CDR3 nucleotide sequence: TGTGCCAGCAGCTTGAACGCAGGGATCTATGGCTACACCTTC. Its protein is CASSLNAGIYGYTF.

The rearrangement uses TRBV5-6 and TRBJ1-1; 9 bases are a match to TRBD1. The V and J ends lost 4 bases and 1 base, in that order; junction bases with no gene match: 5. The CDR3 covers 15 residues. Germline CDR1 is SGHDT and CDR2 is YYEEEE. The CDR3 DNA is TGTGCCAGCAGCCCGGGGACAGGGAGGAACACTGAAGCTTTCTTT. This sequence encodes CASSPGTGRNTEAFF.

This chain uses TRBV5-6 with TRBJ1-4; TRBD1 matches at 7 bases. V lost 3 bases, J lost 3 bases, and 5 bases stayed unmatched. The germline V gene has CDR1 SGHDT and CDR2 YYEEEE. CDR3 length: 15 residues. The CDR3 sequence: CASSSKTGPNEKLFF. CDR3 in DNA: TGTGCCAGCAGCTCGAAGACAGGGCCTAATGAAAAACTGTTTTTT. The full variable domain, in which reference TRBV5-6 and TRBJ1-4 provide the parts outside the CDR3, is DAGVTQSPTHLIKTRGQQVTLRCSPKSGHDTVSWYQQALGQGPQFIFQYYEEEERQRGNFPDRFSGHQFPNYSSELNVNALLLGDSALYLCASSSKTGPNEKLFFGSGTQLSVL.

The CDR3, as DNA: TGTGCCAGCAGTGATGGGGTGGAGGGGACCCAGTACTTC. Protein product: CASSDGVEGTQYF. This chain connects TRBV2 to TRBJ2-5; tentative D call: TRBD2 (6 bases). The CDR3 runs 13 residues. V lost 3 bases and J lost 7, with 12 bases in between. Germline CDR1 is SNHLY and CDR2 is FYNNEI. Full variable domain (rest looked up from reference TRBV2 and TRBJ2-5): EPEVTQTPSHQVTQMGQEVILRCVPISNHLYFYWYRQILGQKVEFLVSFYNNEISEKSEIFDDQFSVERPDGSNFTLKIRSTKLEDSAMYFCASSDGVEGTQYFGPGTRLLVL.

This sequence joins TRBV6-6 and TRBJ2-2; 9 nucleotides agree with TRBD2. Germline trimming cut 4 bases from V and 7 bases from J; bases unmatched to any gene: 4. CDR1 and CDR2 from the germline V gene are MNHNY and SVGAGI (reference sequence). The CDR3 has 14 amino acids. This CDR3 reads CASSSSGDVGELFF. In DNA, the CDR3 is TGTGCCAGCAGTTCTAGCGGGGATGTCGGGGAGCTGTTTTTT.

This rearrangement joins TRBV30 to TRBJ1-5; 8 nucleotides agree with TRBD1. This CDR3 spans 15 amino acids. Germline values: CDR1 GTSNPN, CDR2 SVGIG (reference sequence). V lost 2 bases and J lost 4; bases outside the gene matches: 7. CDR3 DNA: TGTGCCTGGAGTTTCCAGGGGGCGGAAAATCAGCCCCAGCATTTT. Its translation: CAWSFQGAENQPQHF.

V gene TRBV6-6 combines with J gene TRBJ2-5; 11 bases match TRBD1. This CDR3 contains 16 residues. The germline V gene encodes CDR1 MNHNY and CDR2 SVGAGI (reference sequence). Germline trimming cut 4 bases from V and 3 bases from J; bases unmatched to any gene: 7. CDR3: CASSFRGTGGKETQYF. The DNA for the CDR3 is TGTGCCAGCAGTTTTCGAGGGACAGGGGGAAAAGAGACCCAGTACTTC.